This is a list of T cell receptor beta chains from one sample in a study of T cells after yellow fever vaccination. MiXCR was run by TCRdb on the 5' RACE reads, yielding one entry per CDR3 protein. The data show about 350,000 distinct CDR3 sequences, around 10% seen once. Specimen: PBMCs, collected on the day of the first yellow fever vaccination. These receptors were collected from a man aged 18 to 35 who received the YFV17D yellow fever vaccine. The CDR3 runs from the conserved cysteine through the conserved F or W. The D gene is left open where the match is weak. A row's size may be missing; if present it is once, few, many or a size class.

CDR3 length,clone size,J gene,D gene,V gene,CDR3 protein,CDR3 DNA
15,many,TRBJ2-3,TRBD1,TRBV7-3,CASSLTGGGTDTQYF,TGTGCCAGCAGCTTGACAGGGGGTGGTACAGATACGCAGTATTTT
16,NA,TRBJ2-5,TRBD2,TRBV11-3,CASSLGMRGSVETQYF,TGTGCCAGCAGCTTAGGAATGCGGGGGTCAGTGGAGACCCAGTACTTC
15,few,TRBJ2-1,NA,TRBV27,CASSLGTRGNNEQFF,TGTGCCAGCAGCCTCGGGACCAGGGGTAACAATGAGCAGTTCTTC
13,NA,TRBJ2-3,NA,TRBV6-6,CASTYGGRDTQYF,TGTGCCAGCACTTATGGAGGGAGAGATACGCAGTATTTT
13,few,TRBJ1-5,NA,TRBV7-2,CASKQTANQPQHF,TGTGCCAGCAAACAAACAGCGAATCAGCCCCAGCATTTT
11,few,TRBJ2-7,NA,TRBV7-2,CASSFGGEQYF,TGTGCCAGCAGCTTCGGGGGCGAGCAGTACTTC
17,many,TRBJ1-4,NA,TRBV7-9,CASSLAHPFATNEKLFF,TGTGCCAGCAGCTTAGCGCACCCTTTTGCAACTAATGAAAAACTGTTTTTT
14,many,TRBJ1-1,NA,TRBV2,CASEVAGGHTEAFF,TGTGCCAGCGAGGTGGCGGGGGGACACACTGAAGCTTTCTTT
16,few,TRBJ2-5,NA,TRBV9,CASSPRGDPDQETQYF,TGTGCCAGCAGCCCCCGAGGCGACCCAGATCAAGAGACCCAGTACTTC
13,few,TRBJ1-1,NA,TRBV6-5,CASSYDSATEAFF,TGTGCCAGCAGTTACGATAGTGCGACTGAAGCTTTCTTT
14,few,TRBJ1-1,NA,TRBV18,CASTRWGAKPEAFF,TGTGCCAGCACGAGATGGGGGGCGAAGCCTGAAGCTTTCTTT
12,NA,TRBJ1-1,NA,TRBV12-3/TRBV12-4,CASIYMNTEAFF,TGTGCCAGCATTTATATGAACACTGAAGCTTTCTTT
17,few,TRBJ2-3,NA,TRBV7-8,CASSSPVGRRVRDTQYF,TGTGCCAGCAGCTCGCCGGTTGGGCGAAGGGTGAGAGATACGCAGTATTTT
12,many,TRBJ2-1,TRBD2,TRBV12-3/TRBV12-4,CASSPTSGNQFF,TGTGCCAGCAGCCCTACTAGCGGAAATCAGTTCTTC
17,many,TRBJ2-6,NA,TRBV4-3,CASSGGAGVAGANVLTF,TGCGCCAGCAGTGGAGGGGCAGGGGTTGCTGGGGCCAACGTCCTGACTTTC
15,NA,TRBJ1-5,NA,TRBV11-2,CASSPGTHSNQPQHF,TGTGCCAGCAGCCCCGGGACACATAGCAATCAGCCCCAGCATTTT
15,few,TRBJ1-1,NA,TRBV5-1,CASSLSPGSNTEAFF,TGCGCCAGCAGCTTGTCTCCAGGGTCGAACACTGAAGCTTTCTTT
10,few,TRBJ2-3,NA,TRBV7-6,CASAGDTQYF,TGTGCCAGCGCAGGAGATACGCAGTATTTT
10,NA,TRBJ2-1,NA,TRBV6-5,CASGRGEQFF,TGTGCCAGCGGCAGGGGTGAGCAGTTCTTC
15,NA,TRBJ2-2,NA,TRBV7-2,CASSRGGLNTGELFF,TGTGCCAGCAGCCGCGGGGGCCTGAACACCGGGGAGCTGTTTTTT
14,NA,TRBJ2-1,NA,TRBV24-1,CATSDSRPYNEQFF,TGTGCCACCAGTGACTCCCGACCATACAATGAGCAGTTCTTC
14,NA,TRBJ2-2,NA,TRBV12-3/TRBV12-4,CASAAVGDTGELFF,TGTGCCAGCGCGGCGGTGGGGGACACCGGGGAGCTGTTTTTT
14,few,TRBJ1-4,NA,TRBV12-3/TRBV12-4,CASSPLTPDQKLFF,TGTGCCAGCAGCCCATTAACCCCTGATCAAAAACTGTTTTTT
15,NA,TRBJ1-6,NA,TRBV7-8,CASSLDLRGSSPLHF,TGTGCCAGCAGCTTAGACCTCAGGGGTAGTTCACCCCTCCACTTT
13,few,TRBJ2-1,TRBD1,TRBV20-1,CSAPPGQGNEQFF,TGCAGTGCCCCCCCCGGACAGGGTAATGAGCAGTTCTTC
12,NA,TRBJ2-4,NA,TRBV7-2,CASSLGGNIQYF,TGTGCCAGCAGCTTAGGTGGAAACATTCAGTACTTC
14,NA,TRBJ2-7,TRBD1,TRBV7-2,CASSPGTGFGEQYF,TGTGCCAGCAGCCCCGGGACAGGGTTCGGGGAGCAGTACTTC
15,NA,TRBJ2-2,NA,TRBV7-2,CASSFLPGETGELFF,TGTGCCAGCAGCTTTTTACCAGGGGAAACCGGGGAGCTGTTTTTT
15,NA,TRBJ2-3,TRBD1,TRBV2,CASRPRDRTTDTQYF,TGTGCCAGCAGGCCCCGGGACAGGACCACAGATACGCAGTATTTT
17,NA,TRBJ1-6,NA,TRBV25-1,CASSELGSQTGSSPLHF,TGTGCCAGCAGTGAATTAGGGTCTCAGACTGGGAGTTCACCCCTCCACTTT
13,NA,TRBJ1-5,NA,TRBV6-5,CASSLGPYQPQHF,TGTGCCAGCAGTTTAGGTCCTTATCAGCCCCAGCATTTT
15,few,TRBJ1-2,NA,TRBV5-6,CASSLDTGLSYGYTF,TGTGCCAGCAGCTTGGATACAGGCCTCAGCTATGGCTACACCTTC
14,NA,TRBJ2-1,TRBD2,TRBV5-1,CASSVGLAGDEQFF,TGCGCCAGCAGCGTGGGACTAGCGGGGGATGAGCAGTTCTTC
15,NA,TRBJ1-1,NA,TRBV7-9,CASRLGSVGNTEAFF,TGTGCCAGCAGGCTAGGTTCCGTCGGGAACACTGAAGCTTTCTTT
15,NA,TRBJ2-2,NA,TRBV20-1,CSARGSSGWAGELFF,TGCAGTGCTAGAGGAAGTTCAGGGTGGGCCGGGGAGCTGTTTTTT
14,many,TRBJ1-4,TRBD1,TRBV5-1,CASSSTGNNEKLFF,TGCGCCAGCAGCTCGACAGGGAATAATGAAAAACTGTTTTTT
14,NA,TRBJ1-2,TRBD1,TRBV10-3,CAISESGGTYGYTF,TGTGCCATCAGTGAGTCAGGGGGCACCTATGGCTACACCTTC
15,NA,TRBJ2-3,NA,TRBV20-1,CSARERWGNTDTQYF,TGCAGTGCCAGAGAGAGATGGGGGAACACAGATACGCAGTATTTT
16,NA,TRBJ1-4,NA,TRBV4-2,CASSQDFRQNNEKLFF,TGTGCCAGCAGCCAAGATTTTCGCCAGAATAATGAAAAACTGTTTTTT
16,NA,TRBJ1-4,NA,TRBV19,CASSTRTEATNEKLFF,TGTGCCAGTAGTACGAGGACGGAAGCAACTAATGAAAAACTGTTTTTT
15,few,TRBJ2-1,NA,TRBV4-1,CASSQDPTSDSEQFF,TGCGCCAGCAGCCAAGATCCCACCAGCGATAGTGAGCAGTTCTTC
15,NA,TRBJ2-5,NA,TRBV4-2,CASRKNRGGGETQYF,TGTGCCAGCCGCAAGAACAGGGGTGGGGGGGAGACCCAGTACTTC
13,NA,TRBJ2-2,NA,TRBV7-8,CATTKFEDGELFF,TGTGCCACCACCAAGTTCGAGGACGGGGAGCTGTTTTTT
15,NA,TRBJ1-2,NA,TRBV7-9,CASSRWVLAVGGYTF,TGTGCCAGCAGCCGCTGGGTCTTGGCTGTTGGTGGCTACACCTTC
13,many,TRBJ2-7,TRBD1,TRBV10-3,CAIKTGEEYEQYF,TGTGCCATCAAGACAGGGGAAGAGTACGAGCAGTACTTC
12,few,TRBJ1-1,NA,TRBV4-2,CASSPAGGEAFF,TGTGCCAGCAGCCCCGCCGGGGGGGAAGCTTTCTTT
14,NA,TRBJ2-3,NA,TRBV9,CASQGRGRTDTQYF,TGTGCCAGCCAGGGGAGGGGTCGCACAGATACGCAGTATTTT
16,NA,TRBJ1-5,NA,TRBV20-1,CSARKARGPLGQPQHF,TGCAGTGCTAGGAAAGCCCGCGGGCCTCTCGGGCAGCCCCAGCATTTT
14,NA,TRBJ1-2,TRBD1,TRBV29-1,CSVTHGQGSYGYTF,TGCAGCGTAACCCACGGACAGGGATCTTATGGCTACACCTTC
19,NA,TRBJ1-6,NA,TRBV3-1,CASSQDGEFGGSYNSPLHF,TGTGCCAGCAGCCAAGATGGGGAATTTGGCGGTTCCTATAATTCACCCCTCCACTTT
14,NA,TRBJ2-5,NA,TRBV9,CASSVLAGRETQYF,TGTGCCAGCAGCGTACTGGCCGGGCGGGAGACCCAGTACTTC
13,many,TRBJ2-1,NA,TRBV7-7,CASSFGQNNEQFF,TGTGCTAGCAGCTTTGGGCAGAACAATGAGCAGTTCTTC
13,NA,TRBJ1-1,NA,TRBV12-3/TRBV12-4,CASTVGGNTEAFF,TGTGCCAGCACCGTGGGGGGAAACACTGAAGCTTTCTTT
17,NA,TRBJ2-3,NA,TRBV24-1,CATSDLLLWGDTDTQYF,TGTGCCACCAGTGATTTGCTCCTCTGGGGGGACACAGATACGCAGTATTTT
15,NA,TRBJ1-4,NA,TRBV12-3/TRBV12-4,CASSSYRGTNEKLFF,TGTGCCAGCAGTTCCTACCGGGGGACTAATGAAAAACTGTTTTTT
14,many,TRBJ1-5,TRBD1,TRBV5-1,CASSTGQGNQPQHF,TGCGCCAGCAGCACCGGACAGGGCAATCAGCCCCAGCATTTT
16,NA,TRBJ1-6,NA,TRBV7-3,CASSLNGWTMGSPLHF,TGTGCCAGCAGCTTAAATGGGTGGACCATGGGCTCACCCCTCCACTTT
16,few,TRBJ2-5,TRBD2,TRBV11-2,CASSLELAGGQETQYF,TGTGCCAGCAGCTTAGAGCTAGCGGGGGGGCAGGAGACCCAGTACTTC